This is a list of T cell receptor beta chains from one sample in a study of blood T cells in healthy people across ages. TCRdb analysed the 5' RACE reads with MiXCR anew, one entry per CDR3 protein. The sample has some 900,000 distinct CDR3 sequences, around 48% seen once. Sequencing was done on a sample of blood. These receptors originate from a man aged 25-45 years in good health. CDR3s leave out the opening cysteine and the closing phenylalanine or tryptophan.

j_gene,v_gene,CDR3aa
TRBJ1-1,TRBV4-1,ASSQRINTEAF
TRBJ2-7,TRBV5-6,ASSLANTGGYEQY
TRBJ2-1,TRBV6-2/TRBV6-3,ASNPPEAAAEDEQF
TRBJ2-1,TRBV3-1,ASSHVVEGGQYNEQF
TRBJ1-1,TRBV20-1,SASRGRLVTEAF
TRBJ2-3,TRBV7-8,ASSSSRGTQY
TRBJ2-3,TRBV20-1,SARGSGGLTDTQY
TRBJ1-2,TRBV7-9,ASSLQGENYGYT
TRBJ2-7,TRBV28,VSLRGGTGGFHEQY
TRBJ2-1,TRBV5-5,ASNHVVDEQF
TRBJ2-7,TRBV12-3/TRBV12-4,ASSLEVREQY
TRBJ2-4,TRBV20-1,SARVQRARNIQY
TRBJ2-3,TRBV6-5,ASRLLAAPTDTQY